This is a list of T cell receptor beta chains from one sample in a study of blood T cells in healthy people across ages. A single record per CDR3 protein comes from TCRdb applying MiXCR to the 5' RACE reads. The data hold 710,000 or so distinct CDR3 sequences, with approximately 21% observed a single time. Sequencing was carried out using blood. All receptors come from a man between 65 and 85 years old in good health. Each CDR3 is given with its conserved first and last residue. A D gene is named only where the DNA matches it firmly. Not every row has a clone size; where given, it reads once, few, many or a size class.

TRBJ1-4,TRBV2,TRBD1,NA,CATSQGWREKLFF,TGTGCCACCTCACAGGGGTGGCGAGAAAAACTGTTTTTT
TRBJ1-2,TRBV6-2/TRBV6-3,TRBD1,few,CASSPAGTGTYGYTF,TGTGCCAGCAGCCCCGCTGGGACAGGGACCTATGGCTACACCTTC
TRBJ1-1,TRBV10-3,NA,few,CAISGQMNTEAFF,TGTGCCATCAGTGGACAAATGAACACTGAAGCTTTCTTT
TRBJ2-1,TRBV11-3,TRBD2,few,CASSFIAGGSYNEQFF,TGTGCCAGCAGCTTTATAGCGGGAGGGTCCTACAATGAGCAGTTCTTC
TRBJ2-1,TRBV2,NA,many,CASKVNSQVF,TGTGCCAGCAAAGTGAACTCACAGGTCTTC
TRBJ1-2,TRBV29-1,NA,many,CSVALNYGYTF,TGCAGCGTGGCCCTAAACTATGGCTACACCTTC
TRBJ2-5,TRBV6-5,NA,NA,CASSYDWGHETQYF,TGTGCCAGCAGTTACGATTGGGGGCACGAGACCCAGTACTTC
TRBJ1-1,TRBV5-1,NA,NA,CASRGQLAMNTEAFF,TGCGCCAGCAGAGGACAATTGGCGATGAACACTGAAGCTTTCTTT
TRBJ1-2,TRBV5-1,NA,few,CASSSEGRNYGYTF,TGCGCCAGCAGCTCTGAGGGTCGCAACTATGGCTACACCTTC
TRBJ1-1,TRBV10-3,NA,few,CAISEQGYAEAFF,TGTGCCATCAGCGAACAGGGTTACGCTGAAGCTTTCTTT
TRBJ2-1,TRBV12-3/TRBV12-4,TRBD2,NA,CASSWTSGTSSYNEQFF,TGTGCCAGCAGTTGGACTAGCGGGACCAGCTCCTACAATGAGCAGTTCTTC
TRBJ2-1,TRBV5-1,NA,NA,CASSLMTNNEQFF,TGCGCCAGCAGCTTGATGACCAACAATGAGCAGTTCTTC
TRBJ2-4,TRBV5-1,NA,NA,CASNDLAKNIQYF,TGCGCCAGCAACGATTTAGCCAAAAACATTCAGTACTTC
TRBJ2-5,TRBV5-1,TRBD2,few,CASRGGNILLETQYF,TGCGCCAGCAGGGGGGGGAACATACTCCTGGAGACCCAGTACTTC
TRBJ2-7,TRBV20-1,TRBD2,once,CSAFHGTSGDEQCF,TGCAGTGCTTTCCACGGGACTAGCGGGGACGAGCAGTGCTTC
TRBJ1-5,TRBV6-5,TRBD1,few,CASSFRQGYQPQHF,TGTGCCAGCAGTTTCCGACAGGGGTATCAGCCCCAGCATTTT
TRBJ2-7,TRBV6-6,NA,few,CATGTRGSYEQYF,TGTGCCACGGGAACCAGGGGATCCTACGAGCAGTACTTC
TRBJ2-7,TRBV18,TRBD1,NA,CASSPLIDREHPLQYF,TGTGCCAGCTCACCCTTAATCGACAGGGAGCACCCTCTCCAGTACTTC
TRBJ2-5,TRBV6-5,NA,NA,CASTPSGRETQYF,TGTGCCAGCACTCCCAGTGGGAGAGAGACCCAGTACTTC
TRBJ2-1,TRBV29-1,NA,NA,CSVEEGALSEQFF,TGCAGCGTTGAAGAAGGGGCGTTGAGTGAGCAGTTCTTC
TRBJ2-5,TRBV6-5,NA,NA,CASSYGGSQYF,TGTGCCAGCAGTTACGGGGGTTCCCAGTACTTC
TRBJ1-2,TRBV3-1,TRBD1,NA,CASSPTGRNYGYTF,TGTGCCAGCAGCCCGACAGGGAGGAACTATGGCTACACCTTC
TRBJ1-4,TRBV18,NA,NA,CASSPPPGGEKLFF,TGTGCCAGCTCACCACCGCCGGGGGGTGAAAAACTGTTTTTT
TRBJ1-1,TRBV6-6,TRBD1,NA,CASSYSSGGAQGTEAFF,TGTGCCAGCAGTTACTCATCAGGGGGGGCCCAGGGCACTGAAGCTTTCTTT